This T cell receptor (beta chain) was captured in a study of T cells in localized non-small cell lung cancer. Study-wide points: Tumor samples were not multi-region, leaving intratumor heterogeneity unexcluded. Elevated blood T cell density was associated with longer overall survival. Measurement of T cell clonality placed uninvolved adjacent lung highest, above the level in tumor. Appearing in adjacent lung were a median roughly 60 of the top 100 tumor clones.

Assay used: immunoSEQ multiplex PCR; TCRdb lists only in-frame clones, some missing. The sample lists under 25,000 clones, about nine tenths seen once, with 22% in the top ten. For this clone: Its antigen remains unknown.

This CDR3 comprises 17 residues. The V end lost 2 bases, the J end lost 3 bases, and 19 bases lay between the germline ends. Germline lookup yields CDR1 WNHNN and CDR2 SYGVQD (reference sequence). The chain is built from TRBV10-1 and TRBJ1-1, with a weak D call TRBD1 (5 bases). This TCR was recovered from a man between 40 and 70 years old with stage I squamous cell lung carcinoma. The sequencing here drew on peripheral blood, taken before any cancer treatment. The CDR3 region is CASSEMGTPMEDTEAFF. CDR3 bases: TGCGCCAGCAGTGAGATGGGGACCCCTATGGAGGACACTGAAGCTTTCTTT.